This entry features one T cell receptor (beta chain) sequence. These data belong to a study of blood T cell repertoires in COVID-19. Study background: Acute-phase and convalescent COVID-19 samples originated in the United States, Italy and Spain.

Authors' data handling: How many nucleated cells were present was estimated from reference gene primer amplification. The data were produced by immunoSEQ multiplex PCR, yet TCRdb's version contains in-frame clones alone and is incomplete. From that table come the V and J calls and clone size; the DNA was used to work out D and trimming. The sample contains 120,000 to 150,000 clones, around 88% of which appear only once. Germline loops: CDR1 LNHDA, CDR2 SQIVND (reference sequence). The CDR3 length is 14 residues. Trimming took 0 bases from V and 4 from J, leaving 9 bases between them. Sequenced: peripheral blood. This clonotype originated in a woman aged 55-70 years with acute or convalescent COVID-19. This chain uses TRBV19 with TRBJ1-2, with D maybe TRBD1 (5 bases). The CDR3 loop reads CASSIEATAYGYTF. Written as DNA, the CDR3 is TGTGCCAGTAGTATAGAGGCGACAGCCTATGGCTACACCTTC.